This TCR beta chain appears in the sequencing data of a study of blood T cell repertoires in COVID-19. Study-level background: Sites in the United States, Italy and Spain provided acute and convalescent COVID-19 samples.

In the authors' workflow: Quantification of nucleated cells was approximated via reference gene primer amplification. Generated by immunoSEQ multiplex PCR, the TCRdb table keeps only in-frame clones and is missing some. The DNA was the basis for D and trimming; V, J and clone size are from that table. Among nearly 70,000 clones listed, approximately 80% were seen once. Trimming cost V 5 bases and J 3 bases; bases outside gene matches: 15. This CDR3 is built from 19 residues. Germline CDR1 reads LNHDA; CDR2 reads SQIVND (reference sequence). The chain couples TRBV19 to TRBJ2-3; 12 bases map to TRBD2. The sample consisted of peripheral blood. The origin of this receptor is an elderly woman with acute or convalescent COVID-19. The CDR3 nucleotides are TGTGCCAGTAGTGCATACGGGACTAGCGGGTCCGGGGGAACAGATACGCAGTATTTT. Its protein is CASSAYGTSGSGGTDTQYF.